Listed here is a single TCR beta chain. These data originate in a study of blood T cell repertoires in COVID-19. Assay: immunoSEQ multiplex PCR; the TCRdb copy retains only in-frame clones and omits some. The data show approximately 280,000 clones, approximately 91% seen once. Germline assignment: CDR1 LGHDT and CDR2 YNNKEL (reference sequence). The CDR3 totals 16 residues. The junction had 4 bases not matched to a gene; V was cut back by 3 bases and J by 0 bases. The sequenced material came from peripheral blood. The clonotype originates from a man younger than 35 with active or convalescent COVID-19. V gene TRBV3-1 (or the pseudogene TRBV3-2) combines with J gene TRBJ2-2; 7 bases align to TRBD2. The CDR3 is CASSQGRGANTGELFF. The CDR3 DNA reads as TGTGCCAGCAGCCAGGGTCGGGGGGCGAACACCGGGGAGCTGTTTTTT.